These 24 T cell receptor beta chains share one sample of origin, sequenced in a study of blood T cell repertoires in COVID-19. Sequenced by immunoSEQ multiplex PCR; TCRdb stores in-frame clones only, minus some. The table records about 190,000 clones, about nine tenths of them present only once. The sample taken for sequencing was peripheral blood. All receptors come from a man in his forties or fifties with acute or convalescent COVID-19.

The chain recombines TRBV4-2 with TRBJ1-6, with unresolved D. The CDR3 is made up of 17 amino acids. Trimming took 1 base from V and 4 from J, leaving 14 bases between them. Per the germline V gene, CDR1 is LGHNA and CDR2 is YNFKEQ. Written as DNA, the CDR3 is TGTGCCAGCAGCCAAGTTGTCCCAGGAAAATATAATTCACCCCTCCACTTT. Translating gives CASSQVVPGKYNSPLHF.

The rearrangement links TRBV7-9 to TRBJ2-7, with TRBD2 identical over 7 bases. Germline V gene sequence: CDR1 SEHNR, CDR2 FQNEAQ (reference sequence). V lost 7 bases to trimming and J lost 4 bases; unmatched junction nucleotides: 13. The CDR3 is 15 amino acids. The CDR3 DNA is TGTGCCAGCACCTGGGAGGGGACGTCGATTTACGAGCAGTACTTC. Its translation is CASTWEGTSIYEQYF.

V gene TRBV19 combines with J gene TRBJ2-5; a weak D match, TRBD2 (6 bases). Germline V gene data show CDR1 as LNHDA and CDR2 as SQIVND (reference sequence). V gave up 1 base and J gave up 5 bases, with 11 bases separating them. The CDR3 consists of 14 residues. CDR3 bases: TGTGCCAGTAGTATAGCACTAGCCAGGGAGACCCAGTACTTC. It translates to CASSIALARETQYF.

V and J are TRBV5-1 and TRBJ1-1; D gene uncertain. Germline CDR1 and CDR2: SGHRS and YFSETQ. V lost 4 bases and J lost 3, with 13 bases in between. This CDR3 spans 14 amino acids. CDR3 protein: CASSRRDIHTEAFF. The CDR3 DNA reads TGCGCCAGCAGCCGCCGGGATATTCACACTGAAGCTTTCTTT.

This chain links TRBV6-5 with TRBJ2-1; 8 bases map to TRBD1. Germline V gene sequence: CDR1 MNHEY, CDR2 SVGAGI. This CDR3 has 15 residues. J gave up 2 bases and V 6 bases, and 6 bases lay outside the gene matches. The CDR3 DNA sequence: TGTGCCAGCAGCTTCGACAGGGGACCCTACAATGAGCAGTTCTTC. Its protein is CASSFDRGPYNEQFF.

The chain employs TRBV30 and TRBJ1-5, with D unresolved. Germline CDR1 reads GTSNPN; CDR2 reads SVGIG (reference sequence). V lost 1 base and J 2 bases, leaving 6 bases between the germline ends. This CDR3 has 13 amino acids. The CDR3 DNA follows: TGTGCCTGGAGTGGCGGAGGCAATCAGCCCCAGCATTTT. It translates to CAWSGGGNQPQHF.

This clone was seen once. The V call is TRBV19, the J call TRBJ1-4; D call uncertain. Trimming removed 3 bases at V and 0 bases at J, with 14 bases between. The CDR3 is 17 amino acids. Germline V gene data show CDR1 as LNHDA and CDR2 as SQIVND (reference sequence). CDR3 DNA: TGTGCCAGTAGTATCAAAAGGCATACAGCAACTAATGAAAAACTGTTTTTT. Encoded protein: CASSIKRHTATNEKLFF.

This chain connects TRBV3-1 (or the pseudogene TRBV3-2) to TRBJ2-1; D is unclear. Germline lookup yields CDR1 LGHDT and CDR2 YNNKEL (reference sequence). This CDR3 region has 16 residues. V was trimmed by 3 bases and J by 1 base, leaving 13 bases between them. CDR3 in DNA: TGTGCCAGCAGCCACCTGAACCGCGGATCCTACAATGAGCAGTTCTTC. Its translation is CASSHLNRGSYNEQFF.

The chain combines TRBV4-2 with TRBJ1-4; D is ambiguous. The CDR3 is made up of 14 amino acids. V was pared by 1 base and J by 8 bases, with 11 bases between. CDR1 LGHNA and CDR2 YNFKEQ come from the germline V gene. The DNA of the CDR3 is TGTGCCAGCAGCCAAGGAGGAGCTTGGGAAAAACTGTTTTTT. It codes for CASSQGGAWEKLFF.

The chain uses TRBV7-6 and TRBJ2-7, with TRBD2 matching over 14 bases. The CDR3 is 15 residues long. Trimming removed 5 bases from V and 5 bases from J; junction bases left unmatched: 5. Germline values: CDR1 SGHVS, CDR2 FNYEAQ. CDR3 bases: TGTGCCAGCAGCCATCGACTAGCGGGGGGGCACGAGCAGTACTTC. Amino acids: CASSHRLAGGHEQYF.

The rearrangement joins TRBV29-1 to TRBJ1-1, with D tentatively TRBD1 (5 bases). Germline V gives CDR1 SQVTM, CDR2 ANQGSEA. The CDR3 totals 13 residues. V dropped 7 bases and J dropped 1 base, with 13 bases sitting between them. CDR3 loop: CSAKTGSNTEAFF. The DNA for the CDR3 is TGCAGCGCAAAAACAGGTTCGAACACTGAAGCTTTCTTT.

Here the CDR3 reads CASGVVDNSPLHF. CDR3 DNA: TGTGCCAGTGGAGTCGTAGATAATTCACCCCTCCACTTT. V gene TRBV19 combines with J gene TRBJ1-6, with unresolved D. CDR3 length equals 13 residues. The germline V gene encodes CDR1 LNHDA and CDR2 SQIVND (reference sequence). V gave up 8 bases and J gave up 5 bases, with 10 bases separating them.

V and J are TRBV30 and TRBJ2-5, with D possibly being TRBD2 (6 bases). Germline CDR1 GTSNPN, CDR2 SVGIG (reference sequence). This CDR3 has 16 residues. Trimming left V 3 bases short and J 5 bases short, with 22 bases between. The CDR3 sequence: CAWSVGGVGRSETQYF. The DNA of the CDR3 is TGTGCCTGGAGCGTGGGCGGGGTAGGAAGATCGGAGACCCAGTACTTC.

The chain employs TRBV6-2 or TRBV6-3 and TRBJ2-7, with 8 bases aligning to TRBD2. There are 14 residues in the CDR3. V shed 4 bases and J 5 bases; nucleotides not matched to a gene: 7. The germline V gene encodes CDR1 MNHEY and CDR2 SVGEGT. Here the CDR3 DNA reads TGTGCCAGCAGTTCGTCCGGGACTAGGCACGAGCAGTACTTC. This translates into CASSSSGTRHEQYF.

The rearrangement uses TRBV4-1 and TRBJ2-3; 8 bases fit TRBD2. The junction had 10 bases not matched to a gene; V was cut back by 4 bases and J by 1 base. The CDR3 has 17 amino acids. Germline V gene sequence: CDR1 MGHRA, CDR2 YSYEKL. DNA for the CDR3: TGCGCCAGCAGCCCGAGAGTGAGCGGGGGAGGCACAGATACGCAGTATTTT. This translates into CASSPRVSGGGTDTQYF.

The chain is built from TRBV9 and TRBJ1-2, with a weak D call TRBD1 (6 bases). There are 14 residues in the CDR3. Germline assignment: CDR1 SGDLS and CDR2 YYNGEE. Trimming left V 6 bases short and J 6 bases short, with 18 bases between. CDR3 loop: CASTLGGGTNGYTF. The DNA of the CDR3 is TGTGCCAGCACCTTGGGAGGGGGAACCAATGGCTACACCTTC.

The J gene is TRBJ2-5, the V gene TRBV6-2 or TRBV6-3, with D hard to call. V was clipped by 4 bases and J by 9 bases, with 9 bases between them. Germline CDR1 and CDR2: MNHEY and SVGEGT. The CDR3 is made up of 11 amino acids. CDR3 protein: CASSSPVSQYF. Here the CDR3 DNA reads TGTGCCAGCAGTTCCCCGGTGTCCCAGTACTTC.

The chain combines TRBV2 with TRBJ2-5; 9 positions agree with TRBD1. V lost 6 bases and J lost 8; bases outside the gene matches: 13. CDR1 is SNHLY and CDR2 is FYNNEI in the germline V gene. CDR3 length: 15 residues. Here the CDR3 reads CASSQDRGSWETQYF. The CDR3 nucleotides are TGTGCCAGCAGCCAGGACAGGGGCAGTTGGGAAACCCAGTACTTC.

Comment on this clone: Other DNA variants within this sample encode the same CDR3. CDR3 residues: CASSPRAGGSYEQYF. CDR3 DNA: TGTGCCAGCAGCCCAAGGGCGGGGGGCTCCTACGAGCAGTACTTC. V usage is TRBV6-5 and J usage is TRBJ2-7; TRBD2 aligns across 8 bases. Germline V gene sequence: CDR1 MNHEY, CDR2 SVGAGI. V shed 6 bases, J shed 0 bases, and the junction held 7 bases outside the gene matches. The CDR3 is made up of 15 amino acids.

V is TRBV15 and J is TRBJ1-1; 7 nucleotides line up with TRBD1. CDR1 and CDR2 from the germline V gene are LNHNV and YYDKDF (reference sequence). V shed 3 bases and J 6 bases; nucleotides not matched to a gene: 7. This CDR3 region has 14 residues. CDR3 in DNA: TGTGCCACCAGCAGCCAGACAGGGAAGGCTGAAGCTTTCTTT. Protein sequence: CATSSQTGKAEAFF.

Of note for this clone: Within the sample, other DNA sequences also encode this same CDR3. The chain combines TRBV6-5 with TRBJ2-7; possible D gene TRBD2, 6 bases. V lost 0 bases, J lost 0 bases, and 9 bases lay in between. CDR1 MNHEY and CDR2 SVGAGI come from the germline V gene. This CDR3 has 15 amino acids. In DNA form, the CDR3 reads TGTGCCAGCAGTTACTCGGGGGGATCCTCCTACGAGCAGTACTTC. Residues: CASSYSGGSSYEQYF.

CDR3 protein: CASSPTGASYNEQFF. The CDR3 bases are TGTGCCAGCAGTCCGACAGGGGCCTCCTACAATGAGCAGTTCTTC. V is TRBV27 and J is TRBJ2-1; TRBD1 matches at 8 bases. The germline V gene encodes CDR1 MNHEY and CDR2 SMNVEV (reference sequence). Trimming took 5 bases from V and 0 from J; bases not matched to a gene: 3. The CDR3 runs to 15 residues.

The chain couples TRBV27 to TRBJ2-3; 7 bases are a match to TRBD1. From germline, CDR1 is MNHEY and CDR2 SMNVEV (reference sequence). CDR3 length: 14 residues. V was clipped by 3 bases and J by 7 bases; unmatched bases: 7. CDR3: CASSFYDRANTQYF. The CDR3 DNA reads TGTGCCAGCAGTTTCTATGACAGGGCAAATACGCAGTATTTT.

In regard to this clone: In the same sample, other DNA sequences code for this CDR3. This chain connects TRBV5-1 to TRBJ1-2; perhaps TRBD1 as D (6 bases). V dropped 0 bases and J dropped 2 bases, with 8 bases sitting between them. Germline CDR1 is SGHRS and CDR2 is YFSETQ. The CDR3 runs to 14 residues. The chain's CDR3 is CASSLGQGNYGYTF. CDR3 nucleotide sequence: TGCGCCAGCAGCTTGGGGCAGGGGAACTATGGCTACACCTTC.